Reported below is one TCR beta chain. Germline lookup yields CDR1 LGHDT and CDR2 YNNKEL (reference sequence). Trimming took 1 base from V and 2 from J; bases not matched to a gene: 9. The CDR3 contains 18 residues. This sample was included in a study of CD8+CD57+ T cells in acquired aplastic anemia. Genomic DNA was employed as the template in profiling TCR beta VDJ and CDR3. TCRdb used MiXCR to reprocess the reads, holding one entry per CDR3 protein. This repertoire shows tens of thousands of distinct CDR3 sequences, roughly half found once; its top ten account for roughly 8.7%. This chain connects TRBV3-1 to TRBJ2-7; the match to TRBD2 covers 12 bases. Specimen: sorted CD4+, CD8+, or CD8+CD57+ T cells (not recorded which) from PBMCs. This sequence was found in a human donor in good health, serving as a control. The DNA for the CDR3 is TGTGCCAGCAGCCAAGGGCCTAGCGGGAGGGCCTTAACCTACGAGCAGTACTTC. It codes for CASSQGPSGRALTYEQYF.